This is a list of T cell receptor beta chains from one sample in a study of T cell responses to AZD1222 COVID-19 vaccine. The table came from immunoSEQ multiplex PCR; TCRdb's copy has only in-frame clones and leaves some out. The sample has some 120,000 clones; approximately 94% are singletons. The sample here was peripheral blood, taken on day 0 of AZD1222 vaccination. The receptor set was obtained from an adult in good health. Each CDR3 is given with its conserved first and last residue. D genes are given only for firm matches.

d_gene,v_gene,j_gene,CDR3nt,CDR3aa
TRBD2,TRBV5-1,TRBJ2-1,TGCGCCAGCAGCTTGGCTCCTCTAGCGGTCGATGAGCAGTTCTTC,CASSLAPLAVDEQFF
NA,TRBV15,TRBJ2-3,TGTGCCACCAGCAGAGCTACAGATACGCAGTATTTT,CATSRATDTQYF
NA,TRBV30,TRBJ2-5,TGTGCCTGGACAAATCTCGGAGTCCCCCAAGAGACCCAGTACTTC,CAWTNLGVPQETQYF
NA,TRBV19,TRBJ2-2,TGTGCCAGTAGTATGATCGACAGACAGACGAACACCGGGGAGCTGTTTTTT,CASSMIDRQTNTGELFF
NA,TRBV6-5,TRBJ2-7,TGTGCCAGCCAGGGGGGGCCGACTATTTACTACGAGCAGTACTTC,CASQGGPTIYYEQYF
TRBD1,TRBV6-2/TRBV6-3,TRBJ2-7,TGTGCCAGCAGCGCAACCGGGACAGGGCGGTGGGAGCAGTACTTC,CASSATGTGRWEQYF
NA,TRBV15,TRBJ1-2,TGTGCCACCAGCCCTCTTACAGGGAGAGGGTATGGCTACACCTTC,CATSPLTGRGYGYTF
NA,TRBV27,TRBJ2-1,TGTGCCAGTAGGAGACAGACCTACAATGAGCAGTTCTTC,CASRRQTYNEQFF
NA,TRBV7-2,TRBJ2-7,TGTGCCAGCAGCTTAATAGGGAACGAGCAGTACTTC,CASSLIGNEQYF
NA,TRBV6-5,TRBJ1-1,TGTGCCACCCCCTGGCTGTGGGTTTACACTGAAGCTTTCTTT,CATPWLWVYTEAFF
NA,TRBV21-1,TRBJ1-1,TGTGCCAGCAACACTGAAGCTTTCTTT,CASNTEAFF
NA,TRBV20-1,TRBJ2-7,TGCAGTGCTGCACTTTCCTACGAGCAGTACTTC,CSAALSYEQYF
NA,TRBV24-1,TRBJ2-1,TGTGCCACCAGCGCCGACGGGTCCTACAATGAGCAGTTCTTC,CATSADGSYNEQFF
NA,TRBV30,TRBJ1-2,TGTGCCTGGAGTCCTCGGACCTCTTCGGGCTACACCTTC,CAWSPRTSSGYTF
NA,TRBV6-1,TRBJ1-1,TGTGCCAGCAGTGATATGGTCGGGAACACTGAAGCTTTCTTT,CASSDMVGNTEAFF
NA,TRBV2,TRBJ1-3,TGTGCCAGCAGTGAAGGAGGCCTCGCGGAATTCTTAGGTGGAAACACCATATATTTT,CASSEGGLAEFLGGNTIYF
NA,TRBV7-9,TRBJ2-3,TGTGCCAGCAGCTTTGGCGGAAACACAGATACGCAGTATTTT,CASSFGGNTDTQYF
NA,TRBV7-9,TRBJ2-3,TGTGCCAGCAGCTTAGCTGGGGGGGCTTCCGGGGAGTATTTT,CASSLAGGASGEYF
NA,TRBV2,TRBJ1-2,TGTGCCAGCAGTCGAACAGCTAACTATGGCTACACCTTC,CASSRTANYGYTF
TRBD2,TRBV10-1,TRBJ2-1,TGCGCCAGCAGTGTAGCGGGACTAGCGGGAGGATCCTACAATGAGCAGTTCTTC,CASSVAGLAGGSYNEQFF
NA,TRBV23-1,TRBJ2-2,TGCGCCAGCAGGAGAACTAGGACGAACACCGGGGAGCTGTTTTTT,CASRRTRTNTGELFF
NA,TRBV4-1,TRBJ1-5,TGCGCCAGCAGCCAAGATGGAGGACGGGGCAATCAGCCCCAGCATTTT,CASSQDGGRGNQPQHF
NA,TRBV7-2,TRBJ2-2,TGTGCCAGCAGTCTAGACGGGGGGCTGAACACCGGGGAGCTGTTTTTT,CASSLDGGLNTGELFF
NA,TRBV2,TRBJ2-3,TGTGCCATTTCCCCGGAGGGCCGGGATACGCAGTATTTT,CAISPEGRDTQYF
NA,TRBV7-8,TRBJ2-7,TGTGCCAGCAGCCGGAGCTACGAGCAGTACTTC,CASSRSYEQYF